There are many counts of the clone carrying this T cell receptor (beta chain). Its target is unknown. Trimming stripped 2 bases from V and 1 base from J, with 11 bases between. Germline V lookup: CDR1 KGHSH, CDR2 LQKENI. This CDR3 has 15 amino acids. This sample is drawn from a study of regulatory T cells in long-lasting Graves disease. Study-wide points: Newly diagnosed patients shared about 950 public clonotypes; persistent patients shared under 3,000.

CDR3 regions were amplified by Arm-PCR using iRepertoire HTBI primers to build TCR beta libraries. TCRdb used MiXCR to reprocess the multiplex PCR reads, holding one entry per CDR3 protein. The sample lists about 440,000 distinct CDR3 sequences; roughly 17% were seen once. Time point here: newly diagnosed GD, antithyroid drugs for less than 3 months. There was RNA extracted from PBMCs, and the TCR library was made from it. Roughly 10-milliliter peripheral blood samples went into EDTA tubes. This sample also appeared in a second study, on T cells in Graves' hyperthyroidism and ophthalmopathy. Per that paper: Newly diagnosed patients aged 18 to 65 had hyperthyroidism of under 2 months' duration. Among thyroid clonotypes expanded above 0.001, most also appeared in blood.

The sequenced sample was peripheral blood mononuclear cells (PBMCs), obtained at new diagnosis, from a patient treated with antithyroid drugs. This TCR derives from a young woman with Graves disease. The rearrangement links TRBV18 to TRBJ1-1; D unclear. The CDR3 region is CASSPNDSPNTEAFF. The CDR3 DNA reads as TGTGCCAGCTCACCAAACGACTCTCCGAACACTGAAGCTTTCTTT.